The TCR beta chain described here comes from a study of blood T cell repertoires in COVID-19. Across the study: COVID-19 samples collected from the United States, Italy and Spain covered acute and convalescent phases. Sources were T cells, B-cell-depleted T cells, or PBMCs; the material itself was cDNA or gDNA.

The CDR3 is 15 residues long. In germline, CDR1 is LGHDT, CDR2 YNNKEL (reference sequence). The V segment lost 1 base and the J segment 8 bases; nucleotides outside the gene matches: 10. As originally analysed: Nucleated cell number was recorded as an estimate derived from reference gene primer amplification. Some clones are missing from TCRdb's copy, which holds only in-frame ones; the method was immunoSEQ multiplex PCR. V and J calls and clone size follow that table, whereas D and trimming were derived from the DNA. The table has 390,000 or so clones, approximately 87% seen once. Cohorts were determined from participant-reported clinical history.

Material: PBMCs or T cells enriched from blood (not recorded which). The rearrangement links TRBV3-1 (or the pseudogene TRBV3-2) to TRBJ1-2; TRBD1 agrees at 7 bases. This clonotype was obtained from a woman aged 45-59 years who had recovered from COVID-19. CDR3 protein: CASSQVRTGLLGYTF. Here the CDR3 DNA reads TGTGCCAGCAGCCAAGTAAGGACAGGACTTTTAGGCTACACCTTC.